This record concerns one T cell receptor (beta chain) sequence. Its antigen is not known. This entry is derived from a study of shared clonotypes between healthy human individuals. The wider study: Researchers assigned three CD4 naive, three CD4 memory, two CD8 naive and one CD8 memory plate to each donor. Whole-study results and caveats: A generally larger estimated richness was seen in naive subsets than in memory subsets.

Researchers partitioned CD4+ cells into CD45RA+ naive and CD45RA-negative memory subsets. Sequencing was at deep level. Libraries were prepared by immunoSEQ multiplex PCR; TCRdb keeps only in-frame clonotypes and omits some of them. Among about 2.4 million clones, approximately 93% were seen once, and the ten largest hold roughly 0.39%. From germline, CDR1 is SGDLS and CDR2 YYNGEE. Trimming cost V 0 bases and J 4 bases, with 13 bases left between them. The CDR3 totals 16 residues. Source material: naive CD4+ T cells from PBMCs. Regarding subset: CD45RA+ positively selected. The gene calls are TRBV9 and TRBJ2-2; no definite D call. The sequence derives from a man younger than 35 in good health. Some clones in this sample may be carry-over from other donors' samples. CDR3 sequence reads: CASSVAYPSITGELFF. CDR3 sequence (DNA): TGTGCCAGCAGCGTAGCTTATCCCTCGATCACCGGGGAGCTGTTTTTT.